These 16 T cell receptor beta chains share one sample of origin, sequenced in a study of T-cell memory formation after mild COVID-19 (dated by TCRdb to the early 2020s). Library prep was done by 5' RACE. The sequencer listed for this sample is Illumina NovaSeq 6000. Using fastp at Q25 and MiXCR, TCRdb reprocessed the public reads and kept productive beta chains. Every distinct CDR3 protein forms one entry, paired with its most common genes and DNA. The sample yields more than 250,000 distinct CDR3 sequences; roughly a sixth were counted once. More than 20% of the sample belongs to the ten largest clones. Sequencing input: PBMCs or a T cell subset sorted from them (not recorded which). Every receptor here comes from a man younger than 35 who had mild COVID-19 (a few samples of this study predate the infection). The sample titles of this study are shuffled in the database, so cell type and time point are left out; the donor was told from shared clones.

The chain links TRBV27 to TRBJ2-4; TRBD2 might be the D (6 bases). Trimming took 5 bases from V and 1 from J, leaving 12 bases between them. The CDR3 is 15 residues long. The V gene's germline CDR1 is MNHEY and CDR2 SMNVEV (reference sequence). CDR3 loop: CASSPLGGAKNIQYF. CDR3 DNA: TGTGCCAGCAGTCCCCTCGGAGGGGCCAAAAACATTCAGTACTTC.

This clonotype was seen only a few times. The chain combines TRBV11-2 with TRBJ2-1; D may correspond to TRBD1 or TRBD2 (6 bases each). The V and J ends lost 1 base and 3 bases respectively, with 13 bases between them. The germline gives CDR1 SGHAT, CDR2 FQNNGV. This CDR3 contains 16 residues. CDR3 in amino acids: CASSLVTGGDYNEQFF. The CDR3 DNA reads TGTGCCAGCAGCTTAGTTACCGGGGGCGACTACAATGAGCAGTTCTTC. The full variable domain, in which reference TRBV11-2 and TRBJ2-1 provide the parts outside the CDR3, is EAGVAQSPRYKIIEKRQSVAFWCNPISGHATLYWYQQILGQGPKLLIQFQNNGVVDDSQLPKDRFSAERLKGVDSTLKIQPAKLEDSAVYLCASSLVTGGDYNEQFFGPGTRLTVL.

This clonotype was seen a few times. This sequence joins TRBV7-2 and TRBJ2-5, with D possibly TRBD2 on 6 matching bases. Germline values: CDR1 SGHTA, CDR2 FQGNSA. V gave up 2 bases and J gave up 4 bases, with 14 bases separating them. This CDR3 has 15 amino acids. CDR3 nucleotides: TGTGCCAGCAGCTTACCGGGGGACGGGGGAGAGACCCAGTACTTC. This encodes CASSLPGDGGETQYF.

V and J are TRBV10-3 and TRBJ2-1; no firm D call. CDR3 length equals 16 residues. The V gene's germline CDR1 is ENHRY and CDR2 SYGVKD. V shed 0 bases and J shed 1 base, with 10 bases lying between them. The CDR3 DNA is TGTGCCATCAGTGAGTCGGCTGTAGGTTCCTACAATGAGCAGTTCTTC. It yields the protein CAISESAVGSYNEQFF.

This clonotype was counted a few times. The rearrangement uses TRBV18 and TRBJ1-5; D not resolved. The CDR3 has 15 amino acids. Trimming stripped 2 bases from V and 2 bases from J, with 10 bases between. Germline V gene data show CDR1 as KGHSH and CDR2 as LQKENI. This CDR3 is CASSPGRSGNQPQHF. The CDR3, as DNA: TGTGCCAGCTCACCAGGGCGGTCCGGCAATCAGCCCCAGCATTTT.

The genes are TRBV5-1 and TRBJ2-7; the match to TRBD2 covers 7 bases. Germline V gene sequence: CDR1 SGHRS, CDR2 YFSETQ. V lost 4 bases and J lost 3; bases outside the gene matches: 7. The CDR3 covers 14 residues. The CDR3 reads CASSDPSGSYEQYF. For the CDR3, the DNA is TGCGCCAGCAGCGACCCTAGCGGTAGCTACGAGCAGTACTTC.

This rearrangement joins TRBV7-9 to TRBJ2-7; D unclear. Germline CDR1 and CDR2: SEHNR and FQNEAQ (reference sequence). This CDR3 comprises 14 residues. Trimming removed 0 bases at V and 3 bases at J, with 9 bases between. The CDR3 spells CASSLALDNYEQYF. CDR3 nucleotides: TGTGCCAGCAGCTTAGCGCTGGATAACTACGAGCAGTACTTC. The variable domain in full, with the rest retrieved from reference TRBV7-9 and TRBJ2-7, is DTGVSQNPRHKITKRGQNVTFRCDPISEHNRLYWYRQTLGQGPEFLTYFQNEAQLEKSRLLSDRFSAERPKGSFSTLEIQRTEQGDSAMYLCASSLALDNYEQYFGPGTRLTVT.

This clonotype was observed a few times. The rearrangement links TRBV6-5 to TRBJ1-2; tentatively, D is TRBD1 (6 bases). Germline-derived CDR1 and CDR2 are MNHEY and SVGAGI. V lost 2 bases and J lost 2, with 12 bases in between. The CDR3 contains 15 residues. CDR3 amino acids: CASSYLGQLNYGYTF. DNA of the CDR3: TGTGCCAGCAGTTACCTAGGACAGCTGAACTATGGCTACACCTTC.

This clonotype turned up a few times. The rearrangement uses TRBV12-3 or TRBV12-4 and TRBJ1-1; D unresolved. This CDR3 is 13 amino acids long. The ends were cut back, 2 bases at V and 4 bases at J, with 8 bases in the middle. The CDR3 DNA follows: TGTGCCAGCAGTTTATACTTAACCACTGAAGCTTTCTTT. Amino acids: CASSLYLTTEAFF.

In its sample, this clonotype was seen a few times. This CDR3 reads CSVDMSDTQYF. The CDR3, as DNA: TGCAGCGTTGATATGTCAGATACGCAGTATTTT. The rearrangement links TRBV29-1 to TRBJ2-3, with no clear D. V lost 3 bases and J lost 4, with 5 bases in between. Germline loops: CDR1 SQVTM, CDR2 ANQGSEA. This CDR3 is 11 amino acids long.

The chain recombines TRBV6-5 with TRBJ2-4; the match to TRBD2 covers 11 bases. The CDR3 totals 16 residues. Per germline, CDR1 MNHEY and CDR2 SVGAGI. The J segment lost 9 bases and the V segment lost 2 bases, leaving 9 bases of the junction unmatched. The CDR3 reads CASSYVSSGGFIIQYF. The CDR3 nucleotides are TGTGCCAGCAGTTACGTCTCTAGCGGGGGGTTCATCATTCAGTACTTC.

The J gene is TRBJ2-3, the V gene TRBV20-1, with 15 bases aligning to TRBD2. In germline, CDR1 is DFQATT, CDR2 SNEGSKA (reference sequence). The CDR3 is 19 amino acids. J lost 0 bases, V lost 2 bases, and 9 bases had no gene match. CDR3 nucleotide sequence: TGCAGTGCTAGACTTGGGACTAGCGGGGGGATCTGGAGCACAGATACGCAGTATTTT. It translates to CSARLGTSGGIWSTDTQYF.

CDR3 loop: CASSIRGGRTDTQYF. The CDR3 region has the DNA TGTGCCAGCAGCATCCGGGGGGGCCGGACAGATACGCAGTATTTT. The V gene is TRBV7-3, the J gene TRBJ2-3; 8 bases match TRBD2. The trim removed 5 bases at V and 3 bases at J, leaving 7 bases unmatched. The CDR3 is 15 residues long. Germline-derived CDR1 and CDR2 are SGHTA and FQGTGA. Combining the CDR3 with reference TRBV7-3 and TRBJ2-3 gives the whole variable domain GAGVSQTPSNKVTEKGKYVELRCDPISGHTALYWYRQSLGQGPEFLIYFQGTGAADDSGLPNDRFFAVRPEGSVSTLKIQRTERGDSAVYLCASSIRGGRTDTQYFGPGTRLTVL.

The chain couples TRBV6-2 or TRBV6-3 to TRBJ2-5; 8 positions agree with TRBD2. Trimming removed 4 bases from V and 3 bases from J; junction bases left unmatched: 4. Germline-derived CDR1 and CDR2 are MNHEY and SVGEGT. The CDR3 runs to 14 residues. Here the CDR3 DNA reads TGTGCCAGCAGTTCGTCGGGAGGGGAAGAGACCCAGTACTTC. Translating it yields CASSSSGGEETQYF.

This clonotype was seen only a few times. The CDR3 DNA follows: TGCGCCAGCAGCCCAACCGGTGACCCCAGCTCTGGGGCCAACGTCCTGACTTTC. Amino acids: CASSPTGDPSSGANVLTF. V is TRBV5-1 and J is TRBJ2-6; D gene unclear. Germline CDR1 is SGHRS and CDR2 is YFSETQ. There are 18 residues in the CDR3. Trimming took off 4 bases at V and 0 bases at J, with 17 bases between the two ends.

This chain links TRBV27 with TRBJ2-7, with 7 bases that match TRBD1. CDR3 length: 15 amino acids. V trimming: 10 bases; J trimming: 0 bases; junction bases outside the gene matches: 12. Germline V gives CDR1 MNHEY, CDR2 SMNVEV (reference sequence). The CDR3 is CATAITGQASYEQYV. The DNA for the CDR3 is TGTGCCACCGCGATTACAGGACAGGCCTCCTACGAGCAGTACGTC.